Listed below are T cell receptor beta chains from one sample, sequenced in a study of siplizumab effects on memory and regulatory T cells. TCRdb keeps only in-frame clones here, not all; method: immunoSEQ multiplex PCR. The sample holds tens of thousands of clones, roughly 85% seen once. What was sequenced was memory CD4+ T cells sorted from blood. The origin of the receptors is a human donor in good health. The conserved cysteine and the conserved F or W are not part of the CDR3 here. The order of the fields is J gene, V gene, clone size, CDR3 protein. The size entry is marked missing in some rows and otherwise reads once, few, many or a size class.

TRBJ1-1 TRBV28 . ASRGQGFTEAF
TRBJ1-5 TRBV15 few ATSRSVNQPQH
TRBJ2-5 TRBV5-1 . ASSLYSGTGVETQY
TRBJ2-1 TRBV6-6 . ASSPTGNEQF
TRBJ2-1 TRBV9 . ASSVGTETYNEQF
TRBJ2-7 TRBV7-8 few ASSLAVGREPSYEQY
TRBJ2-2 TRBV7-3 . ASSRTVNTGELF
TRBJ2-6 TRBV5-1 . ASSLSVSSGANVLT
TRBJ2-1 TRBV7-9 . ASGKAGGHEQF
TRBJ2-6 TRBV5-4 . ASSLDVSGANVLT
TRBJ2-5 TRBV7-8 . ASSLGVLAGGPGETQY
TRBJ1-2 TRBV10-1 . ASSARVDYGYT
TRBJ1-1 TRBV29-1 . SGGTGGDTEAF
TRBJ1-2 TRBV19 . ASREGARSDYGYT
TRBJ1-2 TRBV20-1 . SAETGSGYT
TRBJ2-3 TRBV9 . ASSAGIAGVTDTQY
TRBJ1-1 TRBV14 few ASSQDFSVLAF
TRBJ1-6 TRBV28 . ASSKTRPLH
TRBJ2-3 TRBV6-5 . ASSRTGGTDTQY
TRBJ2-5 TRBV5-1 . ASSLAPAGGETQY
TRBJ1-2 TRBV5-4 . ASSEDRGPPGYT
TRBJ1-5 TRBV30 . AWNRQGGNQPQH
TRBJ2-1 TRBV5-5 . ASSLDFMTGYNEQF
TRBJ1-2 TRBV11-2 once ATQTNYGYT
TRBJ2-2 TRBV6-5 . ASLWTNTGELF
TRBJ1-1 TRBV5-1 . ASSSPGTKNTEAF
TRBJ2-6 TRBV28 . ASSPDRGRSGANVLT
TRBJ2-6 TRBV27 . ASQQGRYAGANVLT
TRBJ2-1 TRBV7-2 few ASSFPSSYNEQF
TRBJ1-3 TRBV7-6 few ASRGAGNTIY
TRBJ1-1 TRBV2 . ASRFPRTDLEAF
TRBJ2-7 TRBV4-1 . ASSFSGGAGISYEQY
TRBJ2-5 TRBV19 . ASSRGSGYQETQY
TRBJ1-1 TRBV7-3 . ASSLRPNTEAF
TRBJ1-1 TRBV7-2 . ASSTNMGGAF
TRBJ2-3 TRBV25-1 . ASSDTRGTAGSTDTQY
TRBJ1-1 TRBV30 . AWSRGNGAAF
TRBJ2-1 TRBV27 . ASSFRNEQF
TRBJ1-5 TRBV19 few ASSTPFGANHQPQH
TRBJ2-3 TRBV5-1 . ASSLGQGAGDTQY
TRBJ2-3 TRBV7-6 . ASSLNPGDTQY
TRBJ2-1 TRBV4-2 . ASSQALAGGRGQF
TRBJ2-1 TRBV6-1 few ASIRTGGYNEQF
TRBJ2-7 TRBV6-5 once ASLGRGGTSYEQY
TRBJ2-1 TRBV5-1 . ASSPKGGLANNEQF
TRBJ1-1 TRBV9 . ASSVGGDLTRSDAEAF
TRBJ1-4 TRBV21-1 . ASSKAERRTGCEKLF
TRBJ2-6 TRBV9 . ARPRANVLT